This T cell receptor beta chain was documented in a study of Tregs in tolerant kidney transplant recipients. This CDR3 comprises 15 residues. With 2 bases removed from V and 4 bases from J, the gap between germline ends came to 14 bases. Germline values: CDR1 MNHNS, CDR2 SASEGT. Here immunoSEQ multiplex PCR was the method, and the copy in TCRdb shows in-frame clones only, minus some. This table has about 240,000 clones, 65% to 85% appearing once. This clone was counted once. No antigen is known for it. Study-wide results and limits: Biological reproducibility was not directly addressed in this study. Tregs expanded with activated donor B cells seemed most donor-specific.

Source material: CD4+ T cells from blood. The genes are TRBV6-1 and TRBJ1-1, with D possibly matching TRBD1 (6 bases). The TCR sequence derives from a human donor in good health. CDR3 protein: CASSEFAGAGTEAFF. CDR3 bases: TGTGCCAGCAGTGAATTTGCAGGGGCGGGCACTGAAGCTTTCTTT.